This T cell receptor beta chain was profiled in a study of blood T cell repertoires in COVID-19. Whole-study context: COVID-19 samples from acute and convalescent phases originated in the United States, Italy and Spain. The cDNA or gDNA used as material had been derived from T cells, B-cell-depleted T cells, or PBMCs.

The V segment lost 5 bases and the J segment 7 bases; nucleotides outside the gene matches: 12. Germline V gene lookup returns CDR1 SEHNR and CDR2 FQNEAQ (reference sequence). The CDR3 is 16 residues long. Followed longitudinally, the Seattle patients had been enrolled during active infection. Study processing details: Amplification of reference gene primers provided the estimated nucleated cell counts. TCRdb keeps only in-frame clones here, not all; method: immunoSEQ multiplex PCR. V and J calls plus clone size are reproduced from that table; the DNA served to infer D and trimming. The sample consists of 350,000 to 500,000 clones, roughly 89% of them appearing once.

The TCR comes from a man aged 18-30 years with COVID-19, enrolled during active disease. This chain uses TRBV7-9 with TRBJ2-1, with 9 bases fitting TRBD2. The sample comprised peripheral blood. The CDR3 DNA follows: TGTGCCAGCAGCCCCGTTAGCGGGGGCGCTTCGAATGAGCAGTTCTTC. As protein: CASSPVSGGASNEQFF.